This record covers a single T cell receptor beta chain. In the source study's methods: Amplified reference gene primers provided the basis for estimating nucleated cell counts. The table came from immunoSEQ multiplex PCR; TCRdb's copy has only in-frame clones and leaves some out. V, J and clone size were drawn from that table, and D and trimming were deduced from the DNA. This sample has 220,000 or so clones, with about 80% found just once. The data originate from a study of blood T cell repertoires in COVID-19. Across the study: The United States, Italy and Spain provided the acute and convalescent COVID-19 samples. T cells, B-cell-depleted T cells, or PBMCs supplied cDNA or gDNA.

This CDR3 has 16 amino acids. Trimming removed 3 bases from V and 3 bases from J; junction bases left unmatched: 6. CDR1 is LGHNA and CDR2 is YNFKEQ in the germline V gene. Sequenced material: peripheral blood. The J gene is TRBJ2-3, the V gene TRBV4-2; TRBD1 matches at 10 bases. The clonotype was recovered from a woman aged 60-70 years with acute or convalescent COVID-19. The CDR3 DNA follows: TGTGCCAGCAGCCAGGCCTGGACAGGGGGGACAGATACGCAGTATTTT. This codes for CASSQAWTGGTDTQYF.